This entry concerns a single T cell receptor (beta chain). Antigen: not known. Library preparation (for TCRbeta) was performed with unique molecular identifiers. TCRdb used MiXCR to reprocess the PCR reads, holding one entry per CDR3 protein. The sample shows about 210,000 distinct CDR3 sequences, about 15% of them seen only once. The CDR3 sequence is 14 residues long. The V and J ends lost 3 bases and 8 bases, in that order; junction bases with no gene match: 6. Germline loops: CDR1 ENHRY, CDR2 SYGVKD. This entry belongs to a study of T-cell reconstitution after alpha-beta-depleted transplantation in children. Study-wide points: Some patients' high day-60 TCRbeta diversity was traced to surviving recipient T cells and thymic progenitors. Hyperexpanded clones declined; after one year, newly produced T cells mostly supplied diversity. Reportedly, alpha-beta T cells present about two months post-transplant originated from several hundred expanded clones of graft origin.

The sample was PBMCs, mostly from graft donor cells, taken 360 days after TCRalphabeta/CD19-depleted stem cell transplant. The TCR originated in a male patient between 2 and 10 years old who had a stem cell transplant for acute lymphoblastic leukemia, so the T cells may come from the graft donor. V gene TRBV10-3 combines with J gene TRBJ2-4, with TRBD1 matching 8 bases. The CDR3 DNA reads as TGTGCCATCAGTGAAGGGACAGGAGGATACATTCAGTACTTC. Translated: CAISEGTGGYIQYF.